These T cell receptor beta chains were read from a single sample in a study of control samples from healthy donors and cancer patients. Generated by immunoSEQ multiplex PCR, the TCRdb table keeps only in-frame clones and is missing some. The repertoire consists of around 110,000 clones, with over 90% occurring once and the leading ten covering about 2.6%. Sequencing was performed on blood. These receptors were taken from a man aged 25 to 40 in good health. Both conserved end residues are part of each CDR3. Each record gives: V gene, clone size, D gene, J gene, CDR3 length, CDR3 DNA, CDR3 protein. D genes are given only for firm matches. Clone size is stated in some rows and not others, as once, few, many or a class when expanded.

V gene: TRBV5-4; clone size: -; D gene: TRBD2; J gene: TRBJ2-2; CDR3 length: 16; CDR3 DNA: TGTGCCAGCAGCTGGAGACTAGCGGGGGCGAACGGGGAGCTGTTTTTT; CDR3 protein: CASSWRLAGANGELFF
V gene: TRBV25-1; clone size: few; D gene: TRBD2; J gene: TRBJ2-3; CDR3 length: 15; CDR3 DNA: TGTGCCAGCAGTACCGGGACTACCAGCACAGATACGCAGTATTTT; CDR3 protein: CASSTGTTSTDTQYF
V gene: TRBV19; clone size: -; D gene: -; J gene: TRBJ2-4; CDR3 length: 13; CDR3 DNA: TGTGCCAGTAGTCTCTGGAGGGGAAACATTCAGTACTTC; CDR3 protein: CASSLWRGNIQYF
V gene: TRBV6-5; clone size: -; D gene: -; J gene: TRBJ1-5; CDR3 length: 15; CDR3 DNA: TGTGCCAGCAGTTACAGGGGATATAGCAATCAGCCCCAGCATTTT; CDR3 protein: CASSYRGYSNQPQHF
V gene: TRBV6-6; clone size: -; D gene: TRBD1; J gene: TRBJ1-1; CDR3 length: 14; CDR3 DNA: TGTGCCAGCAGACAACAGGGGGGAAACACTGAAGCTTTCTTT; CDR3 protein: CASRQQGGNTEAFF
V gene: TRBV21-1; clone size: few; D gene: -; J gene: TRBJ1-5; CDR3 length: 16; CDR3 DNA: TGTGCCAGCAGCAAAGGTGGGCCGGGGGGCAATCAGCCCCAGCATTTT; CDR3 protein: CASSKGGPGGNQPQHF
V gene: TRBV6-1; clone size: -; D gene: -; J gene: TRBJ1-5; CDR3 length: 16; CDR3 DNA: TGTGCCAGCAGTGACATCTACAGGGACTCGAGTCAGCCCCAGCATTTT; CDR3 protein: CASSDIYRDSSQPQHF
V gene: TRBV15; clone size: -; D gene: -; J gene: TRBJ2-1; CDR3 length: 13; CDR3 DNA: TGTGCCACCTCAGAACGCTCCTACAATGAGCAGTTCTTC; CDR3 protein: CATSERSYNEQFF
V gene: TRBV10-3; clone size: -; D gene: -; J gene: TRBJ2-7; CDR3 length: 13; CDR3 DNA: TGTGCCATCAGGGGATCCGACGGCTACGAGCAGTACTTC; CDR3 protein: CAIRGSDGYEQYF
V gene: TRBV11-2; clone size: -; D gene: -; J gene: TRBJ1-4; CDR3 length: 15; CDR3 DNA: TGTGCCAGCAGCCCGAGACTGAGCACCTCCGAAAAACTGTTTTTT; CDR3 protein: CASSPRLSTSEKLFF
V gene: TRBV5-8; clone size: -; D gene: -; J gene: TRBJ1-2; CDR3 length: 14; CDR3 DNA: TGTGCCAGCAGCTTGGGGATCGGCAACTATGGCTACACCTTC; CDR3 protein: CASSLGIGNYGYTF
V gene: TRBV6-6; clone size: -; D gene: TRBD1; J gene: TRBJ1-1; CDR3 length: 14; CDR3 DNA: TGTGCCAGCAGTCGGGGACAGACTAACACTGAAGCTTTCTTT; CDR3 protein: CASSRGQTNTEAFF
V gene: TRBV19; clone size: -; D gene: -; J gene: TRBJ1-6; CDR3 length: 17; CDR3 DNA: TGTGCCAGTAGTATAGTCGGTAAACAGGGTTATAATTCACCCCTCCACTTT; CDR3 protein: CASSIVGKQGYNSPLHF
V gene: TRBV27; clone size: -; D gene: -; J gene: TRBJ1-5; CDR3 length: 14; CDR3 DNA: TGTGCCAGCAGCCAGGGCGTGGGCAATCAGCCCCAGCATTTT; CDR3 protein: CASSQGVGNQPQHF
V gene: TRBV5-4; clone size: -; D gene: -; J gene: TRBJ2-1; CDR3 length: 15; CDR3 DNA: TGTGCCAGCAGCTTGGTGGGACACACAAACAATGAGCAGTTCTTC; CDR3 protein: CASSLVGHTNNEQFF